This is a list of T cell receptor beta chains from one sample in a study of CXCR3-negative and CXCR3-positive naive CD8 T cells. TCRdb re-called the 5' RACE reads and gives one entry per CDR3 protein, without DNA. The sample totals about 62,000 distinct CDR3 sequences. The material sequenced was naive CXCR3- CD8+ T cells from blood. The receptors were sampled from a human donor in good health. Some clones in this sample may be carry-over from other donors' samples. CDR3s include the opening cysteine and the closing phenylalanine or tryptophan. Fields, in order: J gene, clone size, V gene, CDR3 protein. Not every row has a clone size; where given, it reads once, few, many or a size class.

TRBJ1-1	NA	TRBV12-3/TRBV12-4	CASRSGQGPTEAFF
TRBJ1-5	NA	TRBV19	CASSPRGRQPQHF
TRBJ2-7	NA	TRBV19	CATRTSGSGYEQYF
TRBJ2-2	NA	TRBV19	CASSRTWELFF
TRBJ2-7	NA	TRBV28	CASSSLTGPYEQYF
TRBJ2-5	NA	TRBV29-1	CSVGGSGTQYF
TRBJ2-5	NA	TRBV10-3	CAIASPSGGETQYF
TRBJ1-6	NA	TRBV15	CATSRPDRVDSPLHF
TRBJ1-1	NA	TRBV11-2	CASSPGIGAEAFF
TRBJ1-3	NA	TRBV29-1	CSVEDGFTGENTIYF
TRBJ2-5	NA	TRBV6-4	CASSPSGGEQETQYF
TRBJ2-7	NA	TRBV29-1	CSVVLRTYEQYF
TRBJ2-5	NA	TRBV12-3/TRBV12-4	CASSFGDGETQYF
TRBJ2-1	NA	TRBV19	CASSIGGIEQFF
TRBJ2-1	NA	TRBV5-1	CASSWSQGGRGAHNEQFF
TRBJ2-2	NA	TRBV6-2/TRBV6-3	CASGRGTATGELFF
TRBJ2-5	NA	TRBV7-9	CASSLGSYQETQYF
TRBJ2-7	NA	TRBV15	CATSRDLKGEISYEQYF
TRBJ2-3	NA	TRBV4-3	CASSQYRGDTDTQYF
TRBJ1-1	NA	TRBV14	CASSHQGVITEAFF
TRBJ2-6	NA	TRBV5-1	CASRTVAEANVLTF
TRBJ1-2	NA	TRBV29-1	CSVEDRISGKNYGYTF
TRBJ1-4	NA	TRBV20-1	CSAVRVELDSSGEKLFF
TRBJ1-2	NA	TRBV29-1	CSVTEPTVGYTF
TRBJ1-2	NA	TRBV28	CASSYPYGYTF
TRBJ2-3	NA	TRBV29-1	CSVGGRNPTDTQYF
TRBJ2-7	medium-sized	TRBV27	CASSFGYEQYF
TRBJ2-3	NA	TRBV27	CASSLSTTDTQYF
TRBJ2-3	NA	TRBV7-6	CASSPNGGSDTQYF
TRBJ2-7	NA	TRBV6-2/TRBV6-3	CASSHPGLHEQYF
TRBJ1-3	NA	TRBV6-2/TRBV6-3	CASSPGGLVGSGNTIYF
TRBJ2-5	NA	TRBV18	CASSPLLFEVGGHQETQYF
TRBJ1-2	NA	TRBV7-2	CASSLGNIRYTF
TRBJ1-1	NA	TRBV4-3	CASSRKVTGFTEAFF
TRBJ2-3	NA	TRBV12-3/TRBV12-4	CASSPPTGFPDTQYF
TRBJ1-1	NA	TRBV28	CASSFPRGLGAFF
TRBJ2-7	NA	TRBV20-1	CSARDGGSSTYEQYF
TRBJ2-7	NA	TRBV14	CASSQAADRGHEQYF
TRBJ1-3	NA	TRBV14	CASSPPFSGGEGNTIYF
TRBJ2-5	NA	TRBV7-9	CASSVSGGAETQYF
TRBJ2-7	NA	TRBV29-1	CSVGTGDSYEQYF
TRBJ2-7	NA	TRBV28	CASSLIAGASYEQYF
TRBJ1-5	NA	TRBV5-8	CASSLGWGYDQPQHF
TRBJ2-7	NA	TRBV11-2	CASSPGKAGANYEQYF
TRBJ2-1	NA	TRBV6-2/TRBV6-3	CASLTPSQGDEQFF
TRBJ2-7	NA	TRBV12-3/TRBV12-4	CASRPGQSYEQYF
TRBJ2-1	NA	TRBV7-2	CASSSLYNEQFF
TRBJ2-1	NA	TRBV28	CASSTTSGGASYNEQFF
TRBJ2-7	NA	TRBV4-2	CASSQVAGVSYEQYF
TRBJ1-1	NA	TRBV4-3	CASSQGGQYEAFF
TRBJ2-7	NA	TRBV29-1	CSVVGATYEQYF
TRBJ1-2	NA	TRBV6-2/TRBV6-3	CASSYGQTTYGYTF
TRBJ2-5	NA	TRBV6-2/TRBV6-3	CASSYNTQGSPETQYF
TRBJ2-5	NA	TRBV6-6	CASGWGGGQETQYF
TRBJ2-3	NA	TRBV20-1	CSAIPSAGGRSDTQYF
TRBJ2-7	NA	TRBV7-9	CASSLARGLGEQCF
TRBJ2-2	NA	TRBV15	CATSRGLAGAGTGELFF
TRBJ2-7	NA	TRBV7-9	CASSPNLAGPAYEQYF
TRBJ1-6	NA	TRBV6-1	CASSGDRGSPLHF